Listed below are T cell receptor beta chains from one sample, sequenced in a study of blood T cell repertoires in COVID-19. The method was immunoSEQ multiplex PCR; TCRdb's version includes in-frame clones alone and lacks a portion of them. The sample records around 52,000 clones, roughly four fifths being singletons. The sample comprised peripheral blood. These receptors came from a woman older than 75 with acute or convalescent COVID-19. The CDR3 runs from the conserved cysteine through the conserved F or W. Fields, in order: D gene, clone size, J gene, V gene, CDR3 protein. D genes are given only for firm matches. Some rows have no size entry. The others give once, few or many, or a class for an expanded clone.

>NA|NA|TRBJ1-5|TRBV28
CASSHGSYKSGPQHF
>TRBD2|once|TRBJ2-3|TRBV2
CASSEIAGTSTDTQYF
>TRBD1|NA|TRBJ2-7|TRBV6-6
CASSYQGQPYEQYF
>NA|NA|TRBJ2-5|TRBV5-8
CASSLGGTWGTQYF
>NA|NA|TRBJ1-1|TRBV4-1
CASSQGVAGHTEAFF
>NA|NA|TRBJ2-4|TRBV7-8
CASSLATQGAKNIQYF
>TRBD2|NA|TRBJ2-3|TRBV19
CASRVGGSTDTQYF
>NA|NA|TRBJ2-5|TRBV27
CASSLEGALGGETQYF
>TRBD1|few|TRBJ1-2|TRBV16
CASSPPTGANYGYTF
>TRBD1|NA|TRBJ2-6|TRBV25-1
CASSAQGVSSGANVLTF
>NA|NA|TRBJ2-3|TRBV7-9
CASSLPQVGTQYF
>TRBD1|NA|TRBJ1-1|TRBV19
CASSPDRFNTEAFF
>TRBD2|NA|TRBJ2-3|TRBV7-3
CASSLREAAGARDTQYF
>NA|NA|TRBJ2-1|TRBV9
CASSVGYSGGSGYNEQFF
>NA|NA|TRBJ1-2|TRBV29-1
CSAVGDIGMHGYTF
>NA|few|TRBJ1-1|TRBV28
CASSLLQGEAFF
>TRBD2|NA|TRBJ2-5|TRBV11-2
CASSSAGTSGETQYF
>NA|NA|TRBJ1-1|TRBV6-5
CASSYWGLKNTEAFF
>TRBD2|NA|TRBJ2-7|TRBV6-5
CASSYGPGLAGDEQYF
>NA|NA|TRBJ2-2|TRBV6-5
CASSYSNRENTGELFF
>NA|NA|TRBJ1-2|TRBV7-2
CASSLVGGVRGYGYTF
>TRBD2|NA|TRBJ2-6|TRBV5-1
CASSPSTSGGANVLTF
>TRBD2|NA|TRBJ2-1|TRBV18
CASSRLAGGNEQFF
>NA|NA|TRBJ2-7|TRBV4-1
CASSPTDRFSYEQYF
>TRBD1|NA|TRBJ1-2|TRBV5-1
CASSDRTGGKYGYTF
>NA|NA|TRBJ1-2|TRBV6-5
CAGAAKGLIYGYTF
>NA|NA|TRBJ1-2|TRBV5-6
CASRENNYGYTF
>TRBD2|NA|TRBJ2-2|TRBV30
CASLGVAGDFTGELFF
>NA|NA|TRBJ2-3|TRBV6-1
CASSEAARAHTQYF
>TRBD1|NA|TRBJ2-3|TRBV5-4
CASSRGTGRNTDTQYF
>TRBD1|few|TRBJ2-7|TRBV27
CASSLRPGQAYEQYF
>NA|NA|TRBJ2-5|TRBV7-6
CASTRVGGTQYF
>NA|NA|TRBJ1-2|TRBV5-6
CASSLLSARNYGYTF
>TRBD1|NA|TRBJ2-1|TRBV7-8
CASSVWTGDEQFF
>TRBD2|medium-sized|TRBJ2-1|TRBV12-3/TRBV12-4
CASTGTSGYEQFF
>NA|NA|TRBJ2-3|TRBV5-1
CASSPPGIAVSTDTQYF
>TRBD1|many|TRBJ2-4|TRBV7-8
CASSLVPTGGSKNIQYF
>TRBD1|few|TRBJ2-7|TRBV11-2
CASSSGQEVMYEQYF
>TRBD1|NA|TRBJ1-5|TRBV6-6
CASSRDRGSNQPQHF
>NA|NA|TRBJ2-5|TRBV3-1/TRBV3-2
CASSQATAYQETQYF
>NA|NA|TRBJ1-6|TRBV27
CASSLLNSPLHF
>NA|NA|TRBJ1-2|TRBV19
CASSLQGMDGYTF
>NA|few|TRBJ2-1|TRBV11-2
CASSPGVTLDEQFF
>TRBD1|NA|TRBJ1-1|TRBV5-5
CASSLVGQGNTEAFF
>TRBD2|NA|TRBJ2-7|TRBV28
CASTREVNYEQYF
>NA|few|TRBJ1-2|TRBV5-4
CASSLAGPTGYTF
>TRBD2|NA|TRBJ2-3|TRBV3-1/TRBV3-2
CASSQAGAGGRTDTQYF
>NA|NA|TRBJ1-5|TRBV15
CATSRDVVRGPQHF
>TRBD2|NA|TRBJ2-7|TRBV27
CASSTRLAGFEEQYF
>TRBD1|NA|TRBJ2-7|TRBV27
CASSFSGTGFEQYF
>NA|NA|TRBJ2-7|TRBV5-1
CASRDSGYEQYF
>NA|NA|TRBJ2-7|TRBV3-1/TRBV3-2
CASSQDQGGEQYF
>NA|NA|TRBJ2-2|TRBV24-1
CATGGSNTGELFF
>NA|NA|TRBJ2-1|TRBV27
CASSSTRSSYNEQFF
>NA|NA|TRBJ1-2|TRBV29-1
CSVEDRLDGYTF
>TRBD1|NA|TRBJ1-6|TRBV5-1
CASSQGEIYNSPLHF
>NA|NA|TRBJ2-7|TRBV6-5
CASSSPGRGLYEQYF
>TRBD1|NA|TRBJ2-3|TRBV12-5
CASGLARTGGGTDTQYF
>NA|NA|TRBJ2-5|TRBV7-6
CASSSTRSPAETQYF